This T cell receptor beta chain was documented in a study of blood T cell repertoires in COVID-19 (dated by TCRdb to about 2020). In the study overall: Samples from collaborators originated in the United States, Italy and Spain and spanned both the acute and convalescent phases of COVID-19. The prospective study material was composed of cDNA or gDNA derived from T cells, B-cell-depleted T cells, or PBMCs. Deeply sampled blood TCRbeta repertoires from subjects exposed to, actively infected with, or recovered from COVID-19 were included in the dataset. The repertoires were released in a freely available public database intended as a resource for research on the immune response to SARS-CoV-2. Samples came from the ongoing ImmuneRACE study (first 160 participants) plus 1,254 subjects from 6 global collaborators. The sample metadata nearly always contained a de-identified subject ID, COVID-19 status, age in years and sex. Where available, HLA class I and class II types were taken from metadata supplied by the sample provider and were not determined by assay-based typing.

The immunoSEQ Assay, a bias-controlled multiplex PCR, was used to amplify TCRbeta CDR3 regions from genomic DNA. Turning to the authors' computational methods: The number of nucleated cells in each sample was estimated from the amplification of reference gene primers within the assay. To quantify the absolute abundance of each unique TCRbeta CDR3 rearrangement, sequence reads were collapsed and filtered. Productive Simpson clonality was computed per sample as the square root of Simpson's diversity index over productive rearrangements. Here the immuneACCESS table is served through TCRdb, limited to in-frame sequences with V and J called. Missing clones are a known gap in these copies; in checked studies unresolved V genes cover under half, and the rest lacks a known reason. The V and J calls and clone size come from that table; D and trimming were worked out from the DNA. This sample has about 98,000 clones in its table, and about 84% of those were observed once. The ten largest clonotypes hold around 11% of the sample.

The investigation overall reported the following: Clinical and demographic metadata were provided uncurated, with the amount varying by source and participant.

This clone was picked up a small number of times. What this receptor recognizes is not known. No much larger clone exists at a distance of one base, and base qualities are not known. Each collaborating institution followed its own protocols to collect whole blood in K2EDTA tubes. For TCRbeta analysis, collaborators shipped samples in one of three forms: frozen whole blood, isolated PBMCs, or DNA extracted from either of those sample types. The CDR3 runs 14 residues from the cysteine to the phenylalanine. Only CDR3 DNA remains: 42 bases, in frame from the first base. Trimming costs V 5 bases and J 5 bases, and their ends lie 15 bases apart. CDR1 and CDR2 (MDHEN, SYDVKM) derive from the germline V gene.

Recombination connected TRBV28 to TRBJ2-5, with the D gene not confidently named. The TCR originated in a woman older than 75 with acute or convalescent COVID-19. Sequencing was performed on peripheral blood. The sequence in DNA is TGTGCCAGCAGTCCCCCATCGACGCGGGAGACCCAGTACTTC. Protein translation: CASSPPSTRETQYF.